The 14 T cell receptor beta chains in this list originate from one sample, sequenced in a study of blood T cell repertoires in COVID-19. Measured with immunoSEQ multiplex PCR; TCRdb has only the in-frame clones, and not every one. The sample has 250,000 or so clones; about 85% are singletons. Sequencing input: peripheral blood. These receptors all stem from a young man with active or convalescent COVID-19.

This clone was recorded only once. The chain couples TRBV3-1 (or the pseudogene TRBV3-2) to TRBJ1-5; D remains unclear. The CDR3 loop spans 12 amino acids. Germline V gene lookup returns CDR1 LGHDT and CDR2 YNNKEL (reference sequence). V shed 4 bases and J shed 6 bases, with 7 bases lying between them. The CDR3 here is CASSLNGQPQHF. DNA for the CDR3: TGTGCCAGCAGCCTAAACGGTCAGCCCCAGCATTTT.

The J gene is TRBJ2-3, the V gene TRBV20-1; D might be TRBD2 (5 bases). CDR1 DFQATT and CDR2 SNEGSKA come from the germline V gene (reference sequence). Deletions cut 7 bases from V and 4 bases from J, with 9 bases between. This CDR3 has 11 residues. The CDR3 spells CSVTSPDTQYF. CDR3 nucleotide sequence: TGCAGTGTTACTAGTCCAGATACGCAGTATTTT.

CDR3 region: CASSLPSQGGGNYGYTF. CDR3 nucleotide sequence: TGTGCCAGCAGCCTACCTTCCCAGGGAGGAGGTAACTATGGCTACACCTTC. The chain couples TRBV5-6 to TRBJ1-2; TRBD1 might be the D (5 bases). CDR1 is SGHDT and CDR2 is YYEEEE in the germline V gene. Trimming shortened V by 4 bases and J by 1 base, and 20 bases separated the two germline ends. The CDR3 has 17 residues.

This clone was recorded only once. The V and J genes are TRBV5-1 and TRBJ1-6; no clear D. The V end was cut by 0 bases, the J end by 11 bases, with 9 bases between. The CDR3 covers 13 residues. CDR1 and CDR2 from the germline V gene are SGHRS and YFSETQ. CDR3 in amino acids: CASSLEQAPPLHF. The CDR3, as DNA: TGCGCCAGCAGCTTGGAGCAGGCTCCACCCCTCCACTTT.

This chain uses TRBV19 with TRBJ2-1, with D tentatively TRBD2 (7 bases). The CDR3 loop spans 12 amino acids. The germline CDR1 and CDR2 sequences are LNHDA and SQIVND (reference sequence). Trimming took 5 bases from V and 9 from J, leaving 11 bases between them. The DNA of the CDR3 is TGTGCCAGTAGTCCGGGGGGCAGTGAGCAGTTCTTC. Amino acids: CASSPGGSEQFF. Complete variable domain (other parts from reference TRBV19 and TRBJ2-1): DGGITQSPKYLFRKEGQNVTLSCEQNLNHDAMYWYRQDPGQGLRLIYYSQIVNDFQKGDIAEGYSVSREKKESFPLTVTSAQKNPTAFYLCASSPGGSEQFFGPGTRLTVL.

This chain connects TRBV9 to TRBJ1-1; 8 bases line up with TRBD1. The CDR3 length is 17 residues. V lost 4 bases, J lost 2 bases, and 13 bases stayed unmatched. Germline CDR1 is SGDLS and CDR2 is YYNGEE. The CDR3 loop reads CASSPYPGGGFNTEAFF. The CDR3 bases are TGTGCCAGCAGCCCTTACCCAGGGGGCGGTTTTAACACTGAAGCTTTCTTT.

The V gene is TRBV3-1 (or the pseudogene TRBV3-2), the J gene TRBJ2-3; the match to TRBD2 covers 7 bases. The CDR3 runs 15 residues. Germline loops: CDR1 LGHDT, CDR2 YNNKEL (reference sequence). J was trimmed by 3 bases and V by 2 bases; bases with no gene match: 5. The CDR3 DNA reads as TGTGCCAGCAGCCAATTCGGGAGGAGGACAGATACGCAGTATTTT. As protein: CASSQFGRRTDTQYF.

CDR3 sequence (DNA): TGTGCCAGTAAAGACAGGGGCTCCGGGAACTATGGCTACACCTTC. Its protein is CASKDRGSGNYGYTF. This sequence joins TRBV19 and TRBJ1-2; 8 bases match TRBD1. Germline CDR1 is LNHDA and CDR2 is SQIVND (reference sequence). V trimming: 7 bases; J trimming: 2 bases; junction bases outside the gene matches: 9. The CDR3 consists of 15 residues.

The count of this clone is one. V usage is TRBV12-3 or TRBV12-4 and J usage is TRBJ2-3; D possibly corresponds to TRBD2 (6 bases). Trimming took 10 bases from V and 5 from J, leaving 16 bases between them. This CDR3 comprises 13 residues. The CDR3 reads CATSASGLDTQYF. CDR3 DNA: TGTGCCACATCGGCGAGCGGGTTAGATACGCAGTATTTT.

The V call is TRBV11-2, the J call TRBJ1-4, with D possibly TRBD1 on 5 matching bases. The CDR3 has 13 amino acids. Germline V gene sequence: CDR1 SGHAT, CDR2 FQNNGV. Between the trimmed V and J ends, which lost 2 bases and 10 bases, there was a span of 11 bases. The CDR3 nucleotides read TGTGCCAGCAGCTTAATCGGGGGAGGAAAACTGTTTTTT. It is translated as CASSLIGGGKLFF.

The chain links TRBV6-5 to TRBJ2-2; 10 nucleotides align to TRBD1. This CDR3 is built from 14 residues. The V gene's germline CDR1 is MNHEY and CDR2 SVGAGI. Losses at the gene ends were 5 bases for V and 7 bases for J; bases not matched to a gene: 4. CDR3 in amino acids: CASSLGQGVGELFF. The CDR3, as DNA: TGTGCCAGCAGTCTAGGACAGGGGGTCGGGGAGCTGTTTTTT.

The chain joins TRBV5-6 to TRBJ1-2, with 8 nucleotides matching TRBD1. Germline trimming cut 5 bases from V and 4 bases from J; bases unmatched to any gene: 4. Looked up from germline, CDR1 is SGHDT and CDR2 is YYEEEE. This CDR3 is built from 13 residues. The CDR3 DNA reads TGTGCCAGCAGGGGACAGGCGCTCTATGGCTACACCTTC. Translating gives CASRGQALYGYTF.

The chain employs TRBV15 and TRBJ2-1; D possibly corresponds to TRBD1 (6 bases). V was cut by 7 bases and J by 0 bases, with 13 bases left in between. CDR1 is LNHNV and CDR2 is YYDKDF in the germline V gene (reference sequence). CDR3 length: 15 residues. As DNA, the CDR3 is TGTGCCACCAACCTCGACAGGAGCTCCTACAATGAGCAGTTCTTC. Protein sequence: CATNLDRSSYNEQFF.

V is TRBV5-1 and J is TRBJ2-1, with 7 nucleotides matching TRBD2. Germline trimming cut 0 bases from V and 6 bases from J; bases unmatched to any gene: 9. The CDR3 covers 16 residues. CDR1 and CDR2 (germline): SGHRS, YFSETQ. CDR3 amino acids: CASSLGGAGVSNEQFF. For the CDR3, the DNA is TGCGCCAGCAGCTTGGGTGGCGCGGGGGTCAGCAATGAGCAGTTCTTC.